A single sample is the source of the 13 T cell receptor beta chains below, sequenced in a study of early T cells in non-severe SARS-CoV-2 infection. TCRdb used MiXCR to reprocess the 5' RACE reads, holding one entry per CDR3 protein. The sample yields 55,000 to 85,000 distinct CDR3 sequences, around 13% seen once. Sequenced: whole blood. The receptors derive from an adult who was a healthcare worker with PCR-confirmed SARS-CoV-2 infection or an uninfected control (not recorded which).

Only a few counts were recorded for this clonotype. V gene TRBV9 combines with J gene TRBJ2-7; D might be TRBD1 (5 bases). The CDR3 runs to 15 residues. CDR1 and CDR2 from the germline V gene are SGDLS and YYNGEE. Trimming cost V 0 bases and J 2 bases, with 12 bases left between them. The CDR3 nucleotides are TGTGCCAGCAGCGTAGATGTGGGGCCAACCTACGAGCAGTACTTC. Its translation: CASSVDVGPTYEQYF.

This clonotype has a handful of counts. The V and J genes are TRBV20-1 and TRBJ1-1; D unclear. Germline CDR1 DFQATT, CDR2 SNEGSKA (reference sequence). V dropped 1 base and J dropped 3 bases, with 6 bases sitting between them. This CDR3 is built from 12 residues. CDR3 DNA: TGCAGTGCTAGAGGGTACGACACTGAAGCTTTCTTT. Its translation: CSARGYDTEAFF.

This chain uses TRBV29-1 with TRBJ2-7; 7 nucleotides line up with TRBD1. The CDR3 consists of 13 residues. Germline V gives CDR1 SQVTM, CDR2 ANQGSEA. The V and J ends lost 7 bases and 0 bases, in that order; junction bases with no gene match: 6. This chain's CDR3 is CSATGTDSYEQYF. In nucleotides, the CDR3 is TGCAGCGCAACCGGGACAGACTCCTACGAGCAGTACTTC.

V usage is TRBV11-2 and J usage is TRBJ2-7, with D uncertain. The V and J ends lost 6 bases and 6 bases respectively, with 12 bases between them. Germline V gene sequence: CDR1 SGHAT, CDR2 FQNNGV. This CDR3 has 12 amino acids. CDR3 residues: CASRISGSEQYF. The DNA of the CDR3 is TGTGCCAGCAGGATCTCCGGCTCCGAGCAGTACTTC.

This clonotype was detected a few times. The rearrangement uses TRBV29-1 and TRBJ2-2; 7 nucleotides agree with TRBD1. Germline assignment: CDR1 SQVTM and CDR2 ANQGSEA. The CDR3 spans 14 residues. V trimming: 6 bases; J trimming: 0 bases; junction bases outside the gene matches: 4. CDR3 protein: CSVRGPANTGELFF. CDR3 coding DNA: TGCAGCGTGAGGGGGCCTGCGAACACCGGGGAGCTGTTTTTT.

In the case of this clonotype: A much larger clone lies a single base off, so this may be a read error. J is TRBJ2-2 and V is TRBV2, with D possibly matching TRBD2 (5 bases). V dropped 6 bases and J dropped 6 bases, with 20 bases sitting between them. The germline gives CDR1 SNHLY, CDR2 FYNNEI. This CDR3 comprises 16 residues. CDR3 DNA: TGTGCCAGCAGAGGGAGAGGACGGAGGCGCGCCGGGGAGCTGTTTTTT. The encoded protein is CASRGRGRRRAGELFF.

This clonotype was observed at least ten times. This chain links TRBV28 with TRBJ1-5, with 7 bases fitting TRBD1. V trimming: 3 bases; J trimming: 0 bases; junction bases outside the gene matches: 5. CDR3 length: 16 amino acids. The V gene's germline CDR1 is MDHEN and CDR2 SYDVKM. This chain's CDR3 is CASSFLRQGSNQPQHF. The CDR3 coding sequence is TGTGCCAGCAGTTTCTTAAGACAGGGTAGCAATCAGCCCCAGCATTTT.

This clonotype came up many times. The chain joins TRBV28 to TRBJ2-2, with 7 bases lining up with TRBD2. V lost 7 bases and J lost 2; bases outside the gene matches: 4. CDR3 length: 14 amino acids. CDR1 MDHEN and CDR2 SYDVKM come from the germline V gene. CDR3 loop: CASIPGGNTGELFF. The CDR3 region has the DNA TGTGCCAGCATTCCGGGGGGTAACACCGGGGAGCTGTTTTTT.

V and J are TRBV14 and TRBJ1-1; unclear D gene. There are 13 residues in the CDR3. Per the germline V gene, CDR1 is SGHDN and CDR2 is FVKESK. V was shortened by 1 base and J by 4 bases, with 7 bases between the two germline ends. CDR3 loop: CASSQVWSTEAFF. The DNA for the CDR3 is TGTGCCAGCAGCCAAGTGTGGAGCACTGAAGCTTTCTTT.

The rearrangement uses TRBV5-1 and TRBJ2-5; D uncertain. Per germline, CDR1 SGHRS and CDR2 YFSETQ. Trimming pared 3 bases from V and 5 bases from J, leaving 8 bases between. The CDR3 is made up of 12 amino acids. CDR3 sequence reads: CASSYSAETQYF. The CDR3 region has the DNA TGCGCCAGCAGCTACTCGGCGGAGACCCAGTACTTC. Using reference TRBV5-1 and TRBJ2-5 for the parts outside the CDR3, the full variable domain is KAGVTQTPRYLIKTRGQQVTLSCSPISGHRSVSWYQQTPGQGLQFLFEYFSETQRNKGNFPGRFSGRQFSNSRSEMNVSTLELGDSALYLCASSYSAETQYFGPGTRLLVL.

This clonotype occurred many times. This chain uses TRBV6-6 with TRBJ2-1; D call uncertain. Trimming pared 6 bases from V and 6 bases from J, leaving 21 bases between. Germline values: CDR1 MNHNY, CDR2 SVGAGI (reference sequence). The CDR3 contains 16 residues. This chain's CDR3 is CASRSTNPGQLNEQFF. As DNA, the CDR3 is TGTGCCAGCAGGAGCACCAACCCGGGCCAACTCAATGAGCAGTTCTTC.

This clonotype was detected many times. The chain employs TRBV7-2 and TRBJ2-6, with a possible D match to TRBD1 (5 bases). The V and J ends lost 3 bases and 0 bases respectively, with 9 bases between them. Germline V gene sequence: CDR1 SGHTA, CDR2 FQGNSA. The CDR3 is made up of 16 amino acids. The CDR3 reads CASSFRQGSGANVLTF. The CDR3 bases are TGTGCCAGCAGCTTCAGGCAGGGCTCTGGGGCCAACGTCCTGACTTTC.

This clonotype was recorded only once. V usage is TRBV5-1 and J usage is TRBJ2-7; D not resolved. The V and J ends lost 2 bases and 5 bases respectively, with 17 bases between them. Germline V CDR1 and CDR2: SGHRS, YFSETQ. This CDR3 region has 15 residues. CDR3 bases: TGCGCCAGCAGCTTCGAGGCCGGCAACTCGCACGAGCAGTACTTC. This encodes CASSFEAGNSHEQYF.